This TCR beta chain was profiled in a study of CD8 T cells in Susac syndrome. The CDR3 has 12 residues. V lost 5 bases to trimming and J lost 7 bases, with 12 bases between them. Germline V gives CDR1 MDHEN, CDR2 SYDVKM. When the RNA was reverse transcribed, random hexamers were used with an input of roughly 0.45 to 1 ug. In TCRdb, the immunoSEQ multiplex PCR reads were re-called with MiXCR into one record per CDR3 protein. The sample holds roughly 180,000 distinct CDR3 sequences; 85% to 95% are singletons and the top ten take over 0.08%. The sample consisted of CD4+ T cells from PBMCs. The TCR was taken from a human donor in good health. V is TRBV28 and J is TRBJ2-7; D call uncertain. CDR3 bases: TGTGCCAGCAGTCCCCCTTTGCGTGAGCAGTACTTC. It translates to CASSPPLREQYF.